Reported below is one T cell receptor beta chain. These data belong to a study of blood T cell repertoires in COVID-19. Across the study: Both acute and convalescent COVID-19 samples were obtained from the United States, Italy and Spain.

Per the study methods: Quantification of nucleated cells was approximated via reference gene primer amplification. Using immunoSEQ multiplex PCR, the repertoire was profiled, and TCRdb retains in-frame clones only, with some absent. V and J calls and clone size are given by that table; D and trimming were obtained from the DNA. The sample shows about 150,000 clones, 91% of them seen only once. The clonotype comes from a man aged 50-60 years with acute or convalescent COVID-19. The source material was peripheral blood.

The CDR3 bases are TGTGCCAGCAGTGCCTTTCCCGGGACAGGGGGCGCGGGGAATTCACCCCTCCACTTT. As protein: CASSAFPGTGGAGNSPLHF. J is TRBJ1-6 and V is TRBV6-1; 12 bases match TRBD1. The junction had 14 bases not matched to a gene; V was cut back by 4 bases and J by 7 bases. The CDR3 spans 19 residues. CDR1 and CDR2 (germline): MNHNS, SASEGT.